The 14 T cell receptor beta chains in this list originate from one sample, sequenced in a study of cytomegalovirus exposure and HLA in healthy donors. A multiplex PCR was run with 60 Vbeta primers and 13 Jbeta primers. The protocol was immunoSEQ multiplex PCR, while the TCRdb copy is restricted to in-frame clones and leaves out a portion. The sample lists roughly 180,000 clones, 78% seen once, with 2.9% in the top ten. The sample comprised PBMCs. The receptor set was obtained from a female donor in good health and CMV-seronegative.

This clone was detected once. The gene calls are TRBV30 and TRBJ1-4; 7 nucleotides agree with TRBD1. Trimming took 1 base from V and 4 from J; bases not matched to a gene: 6. CDR1 and CDR2 (germline): GTSNPN, SVGIG (reference sequence). The CDR3 runs 15 residues. CDR3 amino acids: CAWSAKTGSNEKLFF. The CDR3 coding sequence is TGTGCCTGGAGTGCCAAGACAGGGAGTAATGAAAAACTGTTTTTT.

There are a few counts of this clone. The chain carries TRBV5-1 and TRBJ1-4; D call uncertain. In germline, CDR1 is SGHRS, CDR2 YFSETQ. The CDR3 runs to 15 residues. Trimming took 0 bases from V and 2 from J, leaving 8 bases between them. CDR3 nucleotide sequence: TGCGCCAGCAGCTTGGACGGACTTACTAATGAAAAACTGTTTTTT. Amino acids: CASSLDGLTNEKLFF.

The gene calls are TRBV7-3 and TRBJ2-5; 9 bases are a match to TRBD1. Trimming removed 2 bases from V and 2 bases from J; junction bases left unmatched: 6. The germline CDR1 and CDR2 sequences are SGHTA and FQGTGA. This CDR3 has 16 amino acids. CDR3 residues: CASSLGAGTGQETQYF. CDR3 in DNA: TGTGCCAGCAGCTTAGGCGCCGGGACAGGGCAAGAGACCCAGTACTTC.

The V and J genes are TRBV29-1 and TRBJ2-1, with 7 bases that match TRBD2. CDR3 length: 14 residues. Germline-derived CDR1 and CDR2 are SQVTM and ANQGSEA. Germline trimming cut 4 bases from V and 4 bases from J; bases unmatched to any gene: 7. Here the CDR3 DNA reads TGCAGCGTTGTTTGGTTGGGGGGGTACAATGAGCAGTTCTTC. Translating it yields CSVVWLGGYNEQFF.

The V gene is TRBV5-6, the J gene TRBJ1-5; D gene unclear. Trimming removed 1 base at V and 0 bases at J, with 8 bases between. The CDR3 contains 15 residues. Germline-derived CDR1 and CDR2 are SGHDT and YYEEEE. CDR3 nucleotides: TGTGCCAGCAGCTTGTTCGGGTATAGCAATCAGCCCCAGCATTTT. The encoded protein is CASSLFGYSNQPQHF. Variable domain in full (rest from reference TRBV5-6 and TRBJ1-5): DAGVTQSPTHLIKTRGQQVTLRCSPKSGHDTVSWYQQALGQGPQFIFQYYEEEERQRGNFPDRFSGHQFPNYSSELNVNALLLGDSALYLCASSLFGYSNQPQHFGDGTRLSIL.

The chain is built from TRBV19 and TRBJ1-4, with 7 positions matching TRBD1. The V gene end was trimmed by 8 bases and the J gene end by 2 bases; junction bases not matched to a gene: 20. The CDR3 consists of 19 residues. Germline CDR1 reads LNHDA; CDR2 reads SQIVND (reference sequence). The CDR3: CASSGRAGGFGATNEKLFF. The CDR3 nucleotides read TGTGCCAGTTCCGGGAGGGCAGGGGGATTCGGGGCGACTAATGAAAAACTGTTTTTT.

V gene TRBV7-8 combines with J gene TRBJ1-2, with D maybe TRBD1 (6 bases). The CDR3 loop spans 12 amino acids. V was cut by 5 bases and J by 6 bases, with 10 bases left in between. Germline values: CDR1 SGHVS, CDR2 FQNEAQ. The CDR3 spells CASSRDRNGYTF. The CDR3 nucleotides are TGTGCCAGCAGCCGAGACAGGAATGGCTACACCTTC.

This clone was recorded only once. The rearrangement uses TRBV27 and TRBJ1-1; TRBD1 matches 10 bases. Germline CDR1 MNHEY, CDR2 SMNVEV (reference sequence). CDR3 length: 14 amino acids. After removal of 4 bases from V and 10 bases from J, the junction contained 9 bases not matched to a gene. The chain's CDR3 is CASSSNPRTGGAFF. In DNA, the CDR3 is TGTGCCAGCAGTTCCAACCCAAGGACAGGGGGAGCTTTCTTT.

The chain combines TRBV6-1 with TRBJ2-1; D perhaps matches TRBD1 (5 bases). The V end was cut by 4 bases, the J end by 6 bases, with 22 bases between. Germline V lookup: CDR1 MNHNS, CDR2 SASEGT. The CDR3 is 17 residues long. CDR3 DNA sequence: TGTGCCAGCAGTGCCCCCCCCGTTTGGGGCCCCTCCAATGAGCAGTTCTTC. Its protein product is CASSAPPVWGPSNEQFF.

The V gene is TRBV30, the J gene TRBJ2-3; D possibly corresponds to TRBD1 (6 bases). CDR3 length equals 14 residues. Germline V gives CDR1 GTSNPN, CDR2 SVGIG (reference sequence). V lost 2 bases, J lost 0 bases, and 9 bases lay in between. The DNA for the CDR3 is TGTGCCTGGAGTTTTACAGGGAGCACAGATACGCAGTATTTT. This sequence encodes CAWSFTGSTDTQYF.

The CDR3: CASSMETGYEQFF. CDR3 sequence (DNA): TGTGCCAGTAGTATGGAAACAGGGTATGAGCAGTTCTTC. The gene calls are TRBV19 and TRBJ2-1, with a weak D call TRBD1 (6 bases). This CDR3 comprises 13 residues. The V end was cut by 3 bases, the J end by 8 bases, with 11 bases between. Germline V gene data show CDR1 as LNHDA and CDR2 as SQIVND (reference sequence).

The J gene is TRBJ1-3, the V gene TRBV11-2; D is ambiguous. Germline V gene sequence: CDR1 SGHAT, CDR2 FQNNGV. V was cut by 6 bases and J by 1 base, with 7 bases left in between. The CDR3 runs to 13 residues. The CDR3 DNA is TGTGCCAGCAGAATTCCTTCTGGAAACACCATATATTTT. Amino acid sequence: CASRIPSGNTIYF.

The chain joins TRBV12-2 to TRBJ2-1; the tabulated D call, TRBD2, remains unverified against the DNA. TRBV12-2 is tagged as a pseudogene. The CDR3 loop spans 20 amino acids. The CDR3 region has the DNA TGTGCAAGTCGCCCCCCTCTTGGGACTAGCGGAGCGAGCTCCTACAATGAGCAGTTCTTC. This sequence encodes CASRPPLGTSGASSYNEQFF.

The rearrangement uses TRBV7-2 and TRBJ1-3; 9 bases are shared with TRBD1. The junction had 4 bases not matched to a gene; V was cut back by 0 bases and J by 4 bases. This CDR3 spans 16 amino acids. The V gene's germline CDR1 is SGHTA and CDR2 FQGNSA. This CDR3 is CASSLANRGPGNTIYF. CDR3 coding DNA: TGTGCCAGCAGCTTAGCGAACAGGGGGCCAGGAAACACCATATATTTT.